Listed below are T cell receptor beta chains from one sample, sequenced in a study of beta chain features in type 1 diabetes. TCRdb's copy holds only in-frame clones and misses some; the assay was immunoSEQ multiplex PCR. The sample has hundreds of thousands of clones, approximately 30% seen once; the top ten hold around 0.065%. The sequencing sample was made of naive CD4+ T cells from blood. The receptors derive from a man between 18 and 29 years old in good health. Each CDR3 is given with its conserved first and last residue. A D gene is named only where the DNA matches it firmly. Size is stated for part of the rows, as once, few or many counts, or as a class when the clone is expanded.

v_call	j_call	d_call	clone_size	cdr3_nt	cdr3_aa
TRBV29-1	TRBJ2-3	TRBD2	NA	TGCAGCGTGGAAGTGGCTAGCGGGAGGGCAGATACGCAGTATTTT	CSVEVASGRADTQYF
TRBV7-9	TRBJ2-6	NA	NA	TGTGCCAGCAGCTTAGGACGCTCTGGGGCCAACGTCCTGACTTTC	CASSLGRSGANVLTF
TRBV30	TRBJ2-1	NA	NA	TGTGCTGGGGGCGCCAGCTCCTACAATGAGCAGTTCTTC	CAGGASSYNEQFF
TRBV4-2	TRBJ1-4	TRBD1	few	TGTGCCAGCAGCCCGTACGGGACAGGGGATTCCGGGGGAAAACTGTTTTTT	CASSPYGTGDSGGKLFF
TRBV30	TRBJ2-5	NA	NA	TGTGCCTGGAGCGTCACCCTCGCACCTGAAGGCACCCAGTACTTC	CAWSVTLAPEGTQYF
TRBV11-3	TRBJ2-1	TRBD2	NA	TGTGCCAGCAGCTTAGATCCTAGCGGTAATGAGCAGTTCTTC	CASSLDPSGNEQFF
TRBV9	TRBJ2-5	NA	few	TGTGCCAGCAGCCTTTCCGGAGACAGTCGGGAGACCCAGTACTTC	CASSLSGDSRETQYF
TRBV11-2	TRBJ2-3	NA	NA	TGTGCCAGCAGCTTAGATCCCTACACAGATACGCAGTATTTT	CASSLDPYTDTQYF
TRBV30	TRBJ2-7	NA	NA	TGTGCCTGGAGTGTAGGCGGGGAGCAGTACTTC	CAWSVGGEQYF
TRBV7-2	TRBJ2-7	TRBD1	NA	TGTGCCAGCAGCTTAAACTGGGACAGGGCAGGGAAGCAGTACTTC	CASSLNWDRAGKQYF
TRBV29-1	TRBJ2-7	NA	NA	TGCAGCGTTGCAGACAACGAGCAGTACTTC	CSVADNEQYF
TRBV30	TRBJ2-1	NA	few	TGTGCCTGGAGTGTGAGGCGTAACTACAATGAGCAGTTCTTC	CAWSVRRNYNEQFF
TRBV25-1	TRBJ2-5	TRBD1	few	TGTGCCAGCAGTGATCCGGGACAGGGTGGAGAGACCCAGTACTTC	CASSDPGQGGETQYF
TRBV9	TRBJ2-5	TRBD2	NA	TGTGCCAGCAGCTACCGGGGACTAGCCGAGGAGACCCAGTACTTC	CASSYRGLAEETQYF
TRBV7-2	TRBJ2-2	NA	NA	TGTGCCAGCAGCTTAGGCCCGGGCCCCGGGGAGCTGTTTTTT	CASSLGPGPGELFF
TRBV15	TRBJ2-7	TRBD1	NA	TGTGCCACCAGCATCAGGGGGCTGCAGTACTTC	CATSIRGLQYF
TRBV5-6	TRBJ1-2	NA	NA	TGTGCCAGCAGCGGCGGACGGAGGATCCTCTATGGCTACACCTTC	CASSGGRRILYGYTF
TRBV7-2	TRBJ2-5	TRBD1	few	TGTGCCAGCAGCCTGGACAGGGCGGAGACCCAGTACTTC	CASSLDRAETQYF
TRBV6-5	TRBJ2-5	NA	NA	TGTGCCAGCAGTCCCGGACTGGCTGGGACCCAGTACTTC	CASSPGLAGTQYF
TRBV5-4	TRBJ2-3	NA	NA	TGTGCCAGCAGCCGCGATGGGGCTGGGGACTCTAGCACAGATACGCAGTATTTT	CASSRDGAGDSSTDTQYF
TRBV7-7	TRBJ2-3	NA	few	TGTGCTAGCAGCCCGCTACGTCCTACGCAGTATTTT	CASSPLRPTQYF
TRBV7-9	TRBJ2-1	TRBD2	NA	TGTGCCAGCAGCTTAGCGGGGTCAGCGGGGATAAGCAATGAGCAGTTCTTC	CASSLAGSAGISNEQFF
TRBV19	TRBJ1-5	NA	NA	TGTGCCAGTATCGCACAGGGTGTGGGGCAGCCCCAGCATTTT	CASIAQGVGQPQHF
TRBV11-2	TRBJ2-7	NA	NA	TGTGCCAGCACCTCGGTTTGGTACGAGCAGTACTTC	CASTSVWYEQYF
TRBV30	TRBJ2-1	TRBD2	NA	TGTGCCTGGAGACTAGCGGGAGTCTATGAGCAGTTCTTC	CAWRLAGVYEQFF
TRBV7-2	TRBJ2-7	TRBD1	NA	TGTGCCAGCAGCTTAGACAGGGGAGCCTACGAGCAGTACTTC	CASSLDRGAYEQYF
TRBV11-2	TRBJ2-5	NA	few	TGTGCCAGCAGTCCCCGGACGGGTGGCGGGGAGACCCAGTACTTC	CASSPRTGGGETQYF
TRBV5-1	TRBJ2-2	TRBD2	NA	TGCGCCAGCAGTCTCCTAGCGGGAAACACCGGGGAGCTGTTTTTT	CASSLLAGNTGELFF
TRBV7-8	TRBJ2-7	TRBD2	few	TGTGCCAGCAGCAGCCGGACTAGCGCAAGCTCCTACGAGCAGTACTTC	CASSSRTSASSYEQYF
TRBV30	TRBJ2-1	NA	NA	TGTGCCTGGAGTGTTAGGGTATCCTACAATGAGCAGTTCTTC	CAWSVRVSYNEQFF
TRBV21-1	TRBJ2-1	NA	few	TGTGCCAGCAGGTCCAGCGGACAGGGATTTTGTGAGCAGTTCTTC	CASRSSGQGFCEQFF
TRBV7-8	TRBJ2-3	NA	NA	TGTGCCAGCAGCTTAGCGCCGGGATCGGGTACAGATACGCAGTATTTT	CASSLAPGSGTDTQYF
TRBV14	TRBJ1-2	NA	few	TGTGCCAGCAGCCAGGGTACTCTTTATGGCTACACCTTC	CASSQGTLYGYTF
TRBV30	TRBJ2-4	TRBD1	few	TGTGCCTGGAGTGCCTCACAGGGGACCAAAAACATTCAGTACTTC	CAWSASQGTKNIQYF
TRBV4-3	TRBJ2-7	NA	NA	TGCGCCAGCAGCCAAGATTGGACCTCCTACGAGCAGTACTTC	CASSQDWTSYEQYF
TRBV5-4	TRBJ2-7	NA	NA	TGTGCCAGCAGCTTGGACAGATCCTACGAGCAGTACTTC	CASSLDRSYEQYF
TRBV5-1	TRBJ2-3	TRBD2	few	TGCGCCAGCAGCTTTGACCCTAGCGGGACCACAGATACGCAGTATTTT	CASSFDPSGTTDTQYF
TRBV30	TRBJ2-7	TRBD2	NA	TGTGCCTGGAGTGTGGGAGGAACTAGCGGGAGCCTCTTC	CAWSVGGTSGSLF
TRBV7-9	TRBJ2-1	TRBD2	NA	TGTGCCAGCAGCATTGACGCGGGAGGTCTTAGGGAGCAGTTCTTC	CASSIDAGGLREQFF